The entry that follows covers one TCR beta chain sequence. The germline CDR1 and CDR2 sequences are SEHNR and FQNEAQ (reference sequence). The CDR3 runs to 14 residues. The junction had 7 bases not matched to a gene; V was cut back by 4 bases and J by 8 bases. Measured with immunoSEQ multiplex PCR; TCRdb has only the in-frame clones, and not every one. Here the sample spans around 12,000 clones, roughly 88% being singletons. This sample was taken from a study of OX40 agonist ivuxolimab in advanced cancers. Study details: Patients achieving partial responses numbered three: one hepatocellular carcinoma case and two cutaneous melanoma cases.

The rearrangement uses TRBV7-9 and TRBJ1-4; TRBD1 aligns across 7 bases. The source is an adult with an advanced solid tumor such as melanoma, head and neck, liver or kidney cancer. The sequences come from CD4+ or CD8+ T cells sorted from blood, collected in a trial of the OX40 agonist ivuxolimab. CDR3 coding DNA: TGTGCCAGCAGCTCGACAGGGTGGAAGGAAAAACTGTTTTTT. Translating it yields CASSSTGWKEKLFF. The full variable domain, with the rest looked up from reference TRBV7-9 and TRBJ1-4, is DTGVSQNPRHKITKRGQNVTFRCDPISEHNRLYWYRQTLGQGPEFLTYFQNEAQLEKSRLLSDRFSAERPKGSFSTLEIQRTEQGDSAMYLCASSSTGWKEKLFFGSGTQLSVL.